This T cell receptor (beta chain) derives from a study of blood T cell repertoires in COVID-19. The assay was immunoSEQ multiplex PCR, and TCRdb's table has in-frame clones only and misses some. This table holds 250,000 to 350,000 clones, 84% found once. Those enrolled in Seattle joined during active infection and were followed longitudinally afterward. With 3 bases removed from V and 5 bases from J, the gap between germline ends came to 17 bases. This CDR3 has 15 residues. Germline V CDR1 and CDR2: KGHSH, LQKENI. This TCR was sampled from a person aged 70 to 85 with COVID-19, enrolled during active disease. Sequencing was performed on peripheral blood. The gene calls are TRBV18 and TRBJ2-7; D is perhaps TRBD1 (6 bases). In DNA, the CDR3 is TGTGCCAGCTCACCGATCCGGGACATCTTCGACGAGCAGTACTTC. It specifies CASSPIRDIFDEQYF.